Sequencing of this T cell receptor beta chain was carried out in a study of blood T cell repertoires in COVID-19. The wider study: T cells, B-cell-depleted T cells, or PBMCs supplied cDNA or gDNA.

Seattle cases were enrolled at active infection and followed longitudinally. The protocol was immunoSEQ multiplex PCR, while the TCRdb copy is restricted to in-frame clones and leaves out a portion. The repertoire has a few hundred thousand clones, around 90% of them found once; the top ten carry around 3%. The germline V gene encodes CDR1 KGHSH and CDR2 LQKENI. There are 13 residues in the CDR3. Trimming took 8 bases from V and 16 from J; bases not matched to a gene: 17. The sequenced material came from peripheral blood. This receptor was obtained from a woman younger than 45 with COVID-19, enrolled during active disease. The chain recombines TRBV18 with TRBJ2-1; 7 nucleotides agree with TRBD2. DNA of the CDR3: TGTGCCAGCCACGAGGAGTCTAGCGGTACACAATTCTTC. Translated: CASHEESSGTQFF.